Detailed here is one TCR beta chain. Per germline, CDR1 LGHDT and CDR2 YNNKEL (reference sequence). The CDR3 has 12 amino acids. Between the trimmed V and J ends, which lost 7 bases and 4 bases, there was a span of 7 bases. These data belong to a study of molecular identifiers for immune sequencing clone quantification. Via MiXCR, TCRdb re-called the PCR reads, giving one row per CDR3 protein. The table records around 460,000 distinct CDR3 sequences, roughly 24% of them present only once. The source material was naive CD8+ T cells from blood, with Jurkat cell RNA spiked in. Subset: FACS-sorted CD8+CD4-CCR7+CD45RA+ naive T cells. The V gene is TRBV3-1, the J gene TRBJ2-2; D is unclear. The receptor was isolated from a human donor in good health. Some libraries in this study had Jurkat cell RNA spiked in. CDR3 coding DNA: TGTGCCAGCATTACCCCCACCGGGGAGCTGTTTTTT. Amino acids: CASITPTGELFF.